This is a list of T cell receptor beta chains from one sample in a study of prognosis after radiotherapy for stage I lung cancer. Each CDR3 protein is one row after TCRdb ran MiXCR on the multiplex PCR reads. The repertoire holds 27,000 or so distinct CDR3 sequences, with around 41% as singletons. The sample in question was PBMCs, obtained before or after stereotactic body radiation therapy (not recorded which). Receptor source: a donor aged 50 or older with non-small cell lung cancer. CDR3s include the opening cysteine and the closing phenylalanine or tryptophan. Each record gives: V gene, J gene, D gene, clone size, CDR3 protein, CDR3 DNA. The D gene is left open where the match is weak. Part of the rows lack a size; the others show once, few, many or a class for expanded clones.

v_gene: TRBV5-1; j_gene: TRBJ1-3; d_gene: NA; abundance: many; CDR3aa: CASSWDAGDPGNTIYF; CDR3nt: TGCGCCAGCAGCTGGGACGCCGGCGATCCTGGAAACACCATATATTTT
v_gene: TRBV11-2; j_gene: TRBJ2-2; d_gene: TRBD2; abundance: NA; CDR3aa: CASSFAGVTGELFF; CDR3nt: TGTGCCAGCAGCTTTGCGGGAGTCACCGGGGAGCTGTTTTTT
v_gene: TRBV7-6; j_gene: TRBJ2-2; d_gene: TRBD1; abundance: NA; CDR3aa: CASSFRGQSGELFF; CDR3nt: TGTGCCAGCAGCTTCAGGGGGCAGTCCGGGGAGCTGTTTTTT
v_gene: TRBV6-1; j_gene: TRBJ2-2; d_gene: NA; abundance: once; CDR3aa: CASRSSLASTGELFF; CDR3nt: TGTGCCAGCAGATCATCTTTGGCTTCCACCGGGGAGCTGTTTTTT
v_gene: TRBV7-9; j_gene: TRBJ2-5; d_gene: TRBD1; abundance: NA; CDR3aa: CASSPTGLQETQYF; CDR3nt: TGTGCCAGCAGCCCGACAGGGCTCCAAGAGACCCAGTACTTC
v_gene: TRBV6-4; j_gene: TRBJ2-1; d_gene: TRBD2; abundance: many; CDR3aa: CASKREGGLSNEQFF; CDR3nt: TGTGCCAGTAAGCGGGAGGGTGGACTAAGCAATGAGCAGTTCTTC
v_gene: TRBV28; j_gene: TRBJ1-1; d_gene: NA; abundance: many; CDR3aa: CASSPGTGKREAFF; CDR3nt: TGTGCCAGCAGTCCCGGGACGGGGAAACGAGAAGCTTTCTTT
v_gene: TRBV3-1; j_gene: TRBJ2-5; d_gene: NA; abundance: many; CDR3aa: CASSQKTQETQYF; CDR3nt: TGTGCCAGCAGCCAAAAGACGCAAGAGACCCAGTACTTC
v_gene: TRBV19; j_gene: TRBJ1-2; d_gene: NA; abundance: NA; CDR3aa: CVSLGRDPDGYTF; CDR3nt: TGTGTCAGTCTCGGCAGGGATCCTGATGGCTACACCTTC
v_gene: TRBV19; j_gene: TRBJ2-6; d_gene: TRBD2; abundance: many; CDR3aa: CASSIGRGAGANVLTF; CDR3nt: TGTGCCAGTAGTATCGGTCGGGGGGCTGGGGCCAACGTCCTGACTTTC
v_gene: TRBV7-2; j_gene: TRBJ2-3; d_gene: NA; abundance: many; CDR3aa: CASSSRTGDTQYF; CDR3nt: TGTGCCAGCAGCTCTAGAACGGGGGATACGCAGTATTTT
v_gene: TRBV5-1; j_gene: TRBJ2-7; d_gene: NA; abundance: many; CDR3aa: CASSLGVGLLEQYF; CDR3nt: TGCGCCAGCAGCTTGGGGGTGGGTCTCCTTGAGCAGTACTTC
v_gene: TRBV7-6; j_gene: TRBJ1-1; d_gene: TRBD1; abundance: NA; CDR3aa: CASSLDGTENTEAFF; CDR3nt: TGTGCCAGCAGCTTAGACGGGACAGAGAACACTGAAGCTTTCTTT
v_gene: TRBV5-1; j_gene: TRBJ2-5; d_gene: TRBD1; abundance: many; CDR3aa: CASSRGQQETQYF; CDR3nt: TGCGCCAGCAGCCGGGGACAGCAAGAGACCCAGTACTTC
v_gene: TRBV18; j_gene: TRBJ2-7; d_gene: NA; abundance: many; CDR3aa: CASSLPGPGEQYF; CDR3nt: TGTGCCAGCTCACTCCCGGGTCCGGGCGAGCAGTACTTC
v_gene: TRBV5-1; j_gene: TRBJ2-5; d_gene: NA; abundance: many; CDR3aa: CASSLDGGGTAETQYF; CDR3nt: TGCGCCAGCAGCTTGGATGGAGGGGGTACAGCAGAGACCCAGTACTTC
v_gene: TRBV6-2/TRBV6-3; j_gene: TRBJ2-3; d_gene: NA; abundance: NA; CDR3aa: CASSERGGDTQYF; CDR3nt: TGTGCCAGCAGTGAGCGTGGAGGAGATACGCAGTATTTT
v_gene: TRBV7-2; j_gene: TRBJ2-3; d_gene: TRBD2; abundance: many; CDR3aa: CASSLGTSGITDTQYF; CDR3nt: TGTGCCAGCAGCTTAGGGACTAGCGGGATCACAGATACGCAGTATTTT
v_gene: TRBV2; j_gene: TRBJ1-2; d_gene: NA; abundance: few; CDR3aa: CASSLVDFYGYTF; CDR3nt: TGTGCCAGCAGTTTGGTGGACTTCTATGGCTACACCTTC
v_gene: TRBV5-4; j_gene: TRBJ2-5; d_gene: NA; abundance: NA; CDR3aa: CASSLEEQETHYF; CDR3nt: TGTGCCAGCAGCTTGGAAGAGCAAGAGACCCATTACTTC
v_gene: TRBV6-9; j_gene: TRBJ2-3; d_gene: NA; abundance: NA; CDR3aa: CASSYARGSFRTDTRYF; CDR3nt: TGTGCCAGCAGTTACGCCAGGGGATCCTTTCGCACAGATACGCGGTATTTT
v_gene: TRBV6-9; j_gene: TRBJ2-1; d_gene: NA; abundance: many; CDR3aa: CASSYQTGIPDNEQFF; CDR3nt: TGTGCCAGCAGTTACCAAACAGGGATTCCGGACAATGAGCAGTTCTTC
v_gene: TRBV12-3/TRBV12-4; j_gene: TRBJ2-7; d_gene: TRBD1; abundance: many; CDR3aa: CASSLNRGLQPYEQYF; CDR3nt: TGTGCCAGCAGTTTGAACAGGGGGCTTCAACCCTACGAGCAGTACTTC
v_gene: TRBV5-4; j_gene: TRBJ1-5; d_gene: NA; abundance: NA; CDR3aa: CASSLRYNQPQHF; CDR3nt: TGTGCCAGCAGCTTGAGGTACAATCAGCCCCAGCATTTT
v_gene: TRBV5-4; j_gene: TRBJ2-1; d_gene: NA; abundance: NA; CDR3aa: CASSSDPVGEQFF; CDR3nt: TGTGCCAGCAGCTCCGATCCTGTAGGTGAGCAGTTCTTC
v_gene: TRBV5-1; j_gene: TRBJ1-1; d_gene: NA; abundance: many; CDR3aa: CASSFGSGSTEAFF; CDR3nt: TGCGCCAGCAGCTTCGGCTCAGGGAGCACTGAAGCTTTCTTT
v_gene: TRBV6-1; j_gene: TRBJ1-1; d_gene: NA; abundance: many; CDR3aa: CASSTTQGGTEAFF; CDR3nt: TGTGCCAGCAGTACAACACAGGGAGGCACTGAAGCTTTCTTT
v_gene: TRBV27; j_gene: TRBJ2-7; d_gene: NA; abundance: medium-sized; CDR3aa: CASSLPGTYEQYF; CDR3nt: TGTGCCAGCAGTCTCCCGGGAACATACGAGCAGTACTTC
v_gene: TRBV28; j_gene: TRBJ1-1; d_gene: NA; abundance: many; CDR3aa: CASSSPPDEAFF; CDR3nt: TGTGCCAGCAGTTCGCCACCCGACGAAGCTTTCTTT
v_gene: TRBV3-1; j_gene: TRBJ1-5; d_gene: NA; abundance: many; CDR3aa: CASSQAYSNQPQHF; CDR3nt: TGTGCCAGCAGCCAAGCTTATAGCAATCAGCCCCAGCATTTT
v_gene: TRBV19; j_gene: TRBJ2-3; d_gene: NA; abundance: many; CDR3aa: CASSSGPTDTQYF; CDR3nt: TGTGCCAGTAGTTCTGGTCCCACAGATACGCAGTATTTT
v_gene: TRBV2; j_gene: TRBJ2-6; d_gene: TRBD1; abundance: many; CDR3aa: CATSMGQTSGANVLTF; CDR3nt: TGTGCCACATCGATGGGACAGACCTCTGGGGCCAACGTCCTGACTTTC
v_gene: TRBV3-1; j_gene: TRBJ2-7; d_gene: NA; abundance: many; CDR3aa: CASSQDFTSGLHEQYF; CDR3nt: TGTGCCAGCAGCCAAGATTTTACCTCAGGGTTACACGAGCAGTACTTC
v_gene: TRBV20-1; j_gene: TRBJ2-2; d_gene: NA; abundance: many; CDR3aa: CSASGTAGRTGELFF; CDR3nt: TGCAGTGCTAGCGGGACAGCGGGGCGGACCGGGGAGCTGTTTTTT
v_gene: TRBV11-3; j_gene: TRBJ1-6; d_gene: NA; abundance: NA; CDR3aa: CASSLRRANSPLHF; CDR3nt: TGTGCCAGCAGCTTACGCAGGGCTAATTCACCCCTCCACTTT
v_gene: TRBV15; j_gene: TRBJ1-1; d_gene: NA; abundance: NA; CDR3aa: CATRVLRANTEAFF; CDR3nt: TGTGCCACCAGAGTACTTCGAGCGAACACTGAAGCTTTCTTT
v_gene: TRBV7-9; j_gene: TRBJ2-5; d_gene: TRBD1; abundance: many; CDR3aa: CASRSDRVGETQYF; CDR3nt: TGTGCCAGCAGATCGGACAGGGTCGGGGAGACCCAGTACTTC
v_gene: TRBV6-1; j_gene: TRBJ1-5; d_gene: NA; abundance: many; CDR3aa: CASSPSFVGDQPQHF; CDR3nt: TGTGCCAGCAGTCCGTCGTTCGTTGGGGATCAGCCCCAGCATTTT
v_gene: TRBV10-3; j_gene: TRBJ2-7; d_gene: NA; abundance: NA; CDR3aa: CAISELGGTYEQYF; CDR3nt: TGTGCCATCAGTGAGCTAGGCGGGACCTACGAGCAGTACTTC
v_gene: TRBV7-3; j_gene: TRBJ2-3; d_gene: TRBD2; abundance: many; CDR3aa: CASSLTPISSGGIDTQYF; CDR3nt: TGTGCCAGCAGCTTAACTCCTATATCTAGCGGGGGGATAGATACGCAGTATTTT
v_gene: TRBV5-1; j_gene: TRBJ1-2; d_gene: NA; abundance: many; CDR3aa: CASSLVKGVGYTF; CDR3nt: TGCGCCAGCAGCTTGGTAAAGGGTGTTGGCTACACCTTC
v_gene: TRBV29-1; j_gene: TRBJ1-2; d_gene: NA; abundance: many; CDR3aa: CSAEQGANYGYTF; CDR3nt: TGCAGCGCGGAACAGGGAGCTAACTATGGCTACACCTTC
v_gene: TRBV4-2; j_gene: TRBJ2-1; d_gene: NA; abundance: few; CDR3aa: CASSRSGTINNEQFF; CDR3nt: TGTGCCAGCAGCCGGTCCGGGACCATAAACAATGAGCAGTTCTTC
v_gene: TRBV29-1; j_gene: TRBJ2-7; d_gene: NA; abundance: NA; CDR3aa: CSVISQGISSYEKYF; CDR3nt: TGCAGCGTCATAAGCCAGGGGATCAGCTCATACGAGAAGTACTTC
v_gene: TRBV6-2/TRBV6-3; j_gene: TRBJ1-1; d_gene: NA; abundance: many; CDR3aa: CASSPGPKNTEAFF; CDR3nt: TGTGCCAGCAGTCCGGGACCGAAGAACACTGAAGCTTTCTTT
v_gene: TRBV2; j_gene: TRBJ2-7; d_gene: NA; abundance: NA; CDR3aa: CASSLAVGPSYEQYF; CDR3nt: TGTGCCAGCAGTTTAGCGGTGGGCCCCTCCTACGAGCAGTACTTC
v_gene: TRBV30; j_gene: TRBJ1-5; d_gene: NA; abundance: NA; CDR3aa: CAWSVQGDQPQHF; CDR3nt: TGTGCCTGGAGTGTTCAGGGCGATCAGCCCCAACATTTT
v_gene: TRBV6-2/TRBV6-3; j_gene: TRBJ2-7; d_gene: NA; abundance: few; CDR3aa: CASSLLGPTMWEQYF; CDR3nt: TGTGCCAGCAGTTTGCTAGGGCCAACTATGTGGGAGCAGTACTTC
v_gene: TRBV2; j_gene: TRBJ2-2; d_gene: NA; abundance: NA; CDR3aa: CASSGSGTMNTGELFF; CDR3nt: TGTGCCAGCAGCGGAAGCGGGACAATGAACACCGGGGAGCTGTTTTTT
v_gene: TRBV11-2; j_gene: TRBJ1-6; d_gene: NA; abundance: medium-sized; CDR3aa: CASSLGINSPLHF; CDR3nt: TGTGCCAGCAGCTTAGGGATCAATTCACCCCTCCACTTT
v_gene: TRBV6-1; j_gene: TRBJ2-1; d_gene: NA; abundance: NA; CDR3aa: CSSSDPRTPGSSNEQFF; CDR3nt: TGTTCCAGCAGTGACCCAAGAACGCCAGGGAGTTCCAATGAGCAGTTCTTC
v_gene: TRBV5-6; j_gene: TRBJ1-1; d_gene: NA; abundance: many; CDR3aa: CASSWGRDGEAFF; CDR3nt: TGTGCCAGCAGCTGGGGCCGGGACGGAGAAGCTTTCTTT
v_gene: TRBV6-5; j_gene: TRBJ2-3; d_gene: NA; abundance: many; CDR3aa: CASSYKWKDTQYF; CDR3nt: TGTGCCAGCAGTTACAAATGGAAAGATACGCAGTATTTT
v_gene: TRBV5-5; j_gene: TRBJ1-2; d_gene: NA; abundance: NA; CDR3aa: CASSLSWDYGYTF; CDR3nt: TGTGCCAGCAGCTTGAGCTGGGACTATGGCTACACCTTC